The clone carrying this TCR beta chain has more than one count but fewer than ten. The sample originates from a study of T cells after yellow fever vaccination. Each CDR3 protein is one row after TCRdb ran MiXCR on the 5' RACE reads. The table includes roughly 320,000 distinct CDR3 sequences, approximately 11% detected once. V was trimmed by 3 bases and J by 0 bases, leaving 12 bases between them. Germline lookup yields CDR1 LGHNA and CDR2 YSLEER. The CDR3 loop spans 15 amino acids. The rearrangement links TRBV4-3 to TRBJ2-7; D is uncertain. This specimen consisted of CD4+ T cells sorted from PBMCs, obtained 45 days after the yellow fever booster vaccination. This sequence originates from a man between 18 and 35 years old who received the YFV17D yellow fever vaccine. The DNA for the CDR3 is TGCGCCAGCAGCCAGGGCCGAGGAGACTCCTACGAGCAGTACTTC. Its translation: CASSQGRGDSYEQYF.